Below are 3 T cell receptor beta chains sequenced from a single sample in a study of OX40 agonist ivuxolimab in advanced cancers. Produced via immunoSEQ multiplex PCR; TCRdb's table is partial and in-frame only. The sample has around 35,000 clones; around 80% are singletons. The specimen comprised CD4+ or CD8+ T cells sorted from blood, sampled in a trial of the OX40 agonist ivuxolimab. These receptors were taken from an adult with an advanced solid tumor such as melanoma, head and neck, liver or kidney cancer.

This chain joins TRBV4-1 and TRBJ1-2, with TRBD1 as a possible D gene (5 bases). Trimming pared 4 bases from V and 0 bases from J, leaving 15 bases between. Germline V gene sequence: CDR1 MGHRA, CDR2 YSYEKL. CDR3 size: 16 residues. The CDR3 DNA sequence: TGCGCCAGCAGCCGCAACCGGGACCTACCTAACTATGGCTACACCTTC. Protein product: CASSRNRDLPNYGYTF.

This clone has just a few counts. The gene calls are TRBV2 and TRBJ1-1, with TRBD1 identical over 7 bases. Per the germline V gene, CDR1 is SNHLY and CDR2 is FYNNEI. The V and J ends lost 6 bases and 11 bases, in that order; junction bases with no gene match: 6. This CDR3 comprises 11 residues. CDR3 sequence: CASSTGTEAFF. As DNA, the CDR3 is TGTGCCAGCAGCACCGGGACAGAGGCTTTCTTT.

The genes are TRBV4-1 and TRBJ2-2, with a weak D call TRBD2 (6 bases). V was cut by 0 bases and J by 6 bases, with 17 bases left in between. Germline CDR1 is MGHRA and CDR2 is YSYEKL. This CDR3 has 17 residues. CDR3: CASSQDLAGLTPGELFF. The CDR3 DNA follows: TGCGCCAGCAGCCAAGATCTGGCGGGGCTAACACCCGGGGAGCTGTTTTTT.